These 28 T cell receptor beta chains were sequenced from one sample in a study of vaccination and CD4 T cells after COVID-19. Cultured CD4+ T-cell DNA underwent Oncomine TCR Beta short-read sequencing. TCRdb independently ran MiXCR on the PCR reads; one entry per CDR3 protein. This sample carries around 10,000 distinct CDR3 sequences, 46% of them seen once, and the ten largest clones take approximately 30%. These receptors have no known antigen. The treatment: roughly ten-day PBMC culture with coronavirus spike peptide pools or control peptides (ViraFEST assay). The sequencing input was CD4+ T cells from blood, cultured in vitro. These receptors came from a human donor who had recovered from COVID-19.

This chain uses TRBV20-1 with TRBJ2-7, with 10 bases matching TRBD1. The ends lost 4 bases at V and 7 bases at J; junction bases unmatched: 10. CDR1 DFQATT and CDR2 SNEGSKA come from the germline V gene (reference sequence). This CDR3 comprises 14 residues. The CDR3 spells CSAKTGQGTGEQYF. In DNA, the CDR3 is TGCAGTGCTAAGACGGGACAGGGGACTGGGGAGCAGTACTTC.

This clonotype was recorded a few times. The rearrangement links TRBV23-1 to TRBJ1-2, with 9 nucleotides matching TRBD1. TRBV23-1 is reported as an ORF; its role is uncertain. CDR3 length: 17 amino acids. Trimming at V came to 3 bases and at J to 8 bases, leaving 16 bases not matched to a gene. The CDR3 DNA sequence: TGCGCCAGCAGTCACCGGGGACAGGGTAGGGGCATATGGGGCTACACCTTC. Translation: CASSHRGQGRGIWGYTF.

The CDR3 nucleotides read TGCAGTGCTAGAGCCGGGGGTATCCGGAGAGAGACCCAGTACTTC. This gives the protein CSARAGGIRRETQYF. The genes are TRBV20-1 and TRBJ2-5; a weak D match, TRBD2 (6 bases). The ends were cut back, 1 base at V and 4 bases at J, with 16 bases in the middle. This CDR3 is built from 15 residues. CDR1 is DFQATT, CDR2 SNEGSKA, per germline (reference sequence).

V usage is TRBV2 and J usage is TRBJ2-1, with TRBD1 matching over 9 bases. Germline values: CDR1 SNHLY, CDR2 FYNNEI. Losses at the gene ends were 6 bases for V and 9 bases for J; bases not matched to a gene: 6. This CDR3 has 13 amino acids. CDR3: CASSGQGLSEQFF. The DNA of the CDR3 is TGTGCCAGCAGCGGACAGGGGTTAAGTGAGCAGTTCTTC.

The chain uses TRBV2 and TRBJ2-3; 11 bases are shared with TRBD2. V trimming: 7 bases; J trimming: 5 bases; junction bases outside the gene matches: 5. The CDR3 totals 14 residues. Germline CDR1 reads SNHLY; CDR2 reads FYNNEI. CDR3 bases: TGTGCCAGCACCCTTAGCGGGGGGGGAGATACGCAGTATTTT. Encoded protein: CASTLSGGGDTQYF.

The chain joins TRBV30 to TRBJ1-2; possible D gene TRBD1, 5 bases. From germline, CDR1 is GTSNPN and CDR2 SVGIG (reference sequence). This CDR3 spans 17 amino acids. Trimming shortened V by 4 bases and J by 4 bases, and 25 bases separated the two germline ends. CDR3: CAWIPIQGGATVYGYTF. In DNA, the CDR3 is TGTGCCTGGATACCGATCCAAGGCGGGGCTACGGTCTATGGCTACACCTTC. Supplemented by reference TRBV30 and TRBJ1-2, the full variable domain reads SQTIHQWPATLVQPVGSPLSLECTVEGTSNPNLYWYRQAAGRGLQLLFYSVGIGQISSEVPQNLSASRPQDRQFILSSKKLLLSDSGFYLCAWIPIQGGATVYGYTFGSGTRLTVV.

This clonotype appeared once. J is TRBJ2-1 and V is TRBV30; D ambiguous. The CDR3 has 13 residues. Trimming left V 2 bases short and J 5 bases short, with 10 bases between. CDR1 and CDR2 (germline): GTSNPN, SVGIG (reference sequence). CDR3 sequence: CAWSPGQNNEQFF. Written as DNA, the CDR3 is TGTGCCTGGAGTCCCGGCCAGAACAATGAGCAGTTCTTC.

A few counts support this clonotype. The CDR3 DNA is TGTGCCACCAGCAGCCGAGGGACTAATGAAAAACTGTTTTTT. This gives the protein CATSSRGTNEKLFF. This rearrangement joins TRBV15 to TRBJ1-4; D unclear. Germline assignment: CDR1 LNHNV and CDR2 YYDKDF (reference sequence). This CDR3 has 14 residues. Trimming removed 3 bases from V and 2 bases from J, with 7 bases in between.

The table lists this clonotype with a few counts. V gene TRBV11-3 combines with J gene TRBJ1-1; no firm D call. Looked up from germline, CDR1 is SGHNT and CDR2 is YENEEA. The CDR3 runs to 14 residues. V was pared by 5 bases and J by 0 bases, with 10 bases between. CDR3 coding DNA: TGTGCCAGCAGCGGCGACGGTTTGAACACTGAAGCTTTCTTT. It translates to CASSGDGLNTEAFF.

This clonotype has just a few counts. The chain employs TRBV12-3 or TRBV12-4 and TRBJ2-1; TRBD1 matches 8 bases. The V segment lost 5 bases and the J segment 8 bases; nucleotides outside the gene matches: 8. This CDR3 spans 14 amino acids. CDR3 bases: TGTGCCAGCAGTAGGGACAGGCTTGGAGATGAGCAGTTCTTC. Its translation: CASSRDRLGDEQFF.

CDR3 region: CSVVLTYEQYF. In DNA form, the CDR3 reads TGCAGCGTTGTTTTGACCTACGAGCAGTACTTC. The chain couples TRBV29-1 to TRBJ2-7; D not resolved. The ends were cut back, 4 bases at V and 2 bases at J, with 6 bases in the middle. The CDR3 runs to 11 residues. CDR1 SQVTM and CDR2 ANQGSEA come from the germline V gene.

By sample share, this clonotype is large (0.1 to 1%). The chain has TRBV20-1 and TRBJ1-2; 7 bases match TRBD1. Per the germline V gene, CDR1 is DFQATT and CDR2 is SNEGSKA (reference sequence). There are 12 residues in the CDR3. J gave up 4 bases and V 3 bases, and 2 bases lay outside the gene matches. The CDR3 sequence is CSASNRGYGYTF. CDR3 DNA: TGCAGTGCTAGTAACAGGGGCTATGGCTACACCTTC.

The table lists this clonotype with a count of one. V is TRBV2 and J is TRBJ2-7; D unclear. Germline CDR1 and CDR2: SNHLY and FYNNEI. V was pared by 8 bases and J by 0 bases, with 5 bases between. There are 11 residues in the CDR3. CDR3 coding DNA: TGTGCCAGCGGCCTCTCCTACGAGCAGTACTTC. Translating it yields CASGLSYEQYF.

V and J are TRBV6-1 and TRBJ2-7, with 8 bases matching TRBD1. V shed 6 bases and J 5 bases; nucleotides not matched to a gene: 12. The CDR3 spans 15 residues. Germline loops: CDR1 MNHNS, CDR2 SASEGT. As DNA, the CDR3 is TGTGCCAGCAGGCACCCCGAAGACAGGGGTCACGAGCAGTACTTC. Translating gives CASRHPEDRGHEQYF.

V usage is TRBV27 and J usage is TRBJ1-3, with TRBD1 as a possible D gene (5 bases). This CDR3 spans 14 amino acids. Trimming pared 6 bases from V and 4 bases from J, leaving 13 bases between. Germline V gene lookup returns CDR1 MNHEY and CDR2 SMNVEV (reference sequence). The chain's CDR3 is CASSQPGAGNTIYF. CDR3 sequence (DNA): TGTGCCAGCAGCCAACCCGGGGCAGGAAACACCATATATTTT.

The CDR3 reads CASSYSSVRGYEQYF. CDR3 DNA: TGTGCCAGCAGTTACTCTTCGGTCAGGGGGTACGAGCAGTACTTC. The J gene is TRBJ2-7, the V gene TRBV6-5, with 7 bases fitting TRBD1. The J segment lost 4 bases and the V segment lost 0 bases, leaving 6 bases of the junction unmatched. This CDR3 contains 15 residues. The germline gives CDR1 MNHEY, CDR2 SVGAGI.

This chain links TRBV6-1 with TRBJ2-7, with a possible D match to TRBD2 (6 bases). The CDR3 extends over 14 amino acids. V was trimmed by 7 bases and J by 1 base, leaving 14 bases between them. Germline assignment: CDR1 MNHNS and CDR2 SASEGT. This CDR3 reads CASTQAGTSYEQYF. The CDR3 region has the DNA TGTGCCAGCACCCAAGCAGGGACTTCCTACGAGCAGTACTTC.

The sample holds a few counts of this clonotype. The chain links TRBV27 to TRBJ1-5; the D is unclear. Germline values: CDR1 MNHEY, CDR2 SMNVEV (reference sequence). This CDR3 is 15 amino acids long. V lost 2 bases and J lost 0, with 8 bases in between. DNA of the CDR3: TGTGCCAGCAGTTTAGCCAGCAATAGCAATCAGCCCCAGCATTTT. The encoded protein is CASSLASNSNQPQHF.

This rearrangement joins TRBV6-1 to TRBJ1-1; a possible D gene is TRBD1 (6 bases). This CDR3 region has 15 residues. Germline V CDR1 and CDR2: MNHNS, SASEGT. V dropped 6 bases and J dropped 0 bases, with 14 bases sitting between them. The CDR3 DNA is TGTGCCAGCAGGAGGGGGGGGAAACTGAACACTGAAGCTTTCTTT. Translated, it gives CASRRGGKLNTEAFF.

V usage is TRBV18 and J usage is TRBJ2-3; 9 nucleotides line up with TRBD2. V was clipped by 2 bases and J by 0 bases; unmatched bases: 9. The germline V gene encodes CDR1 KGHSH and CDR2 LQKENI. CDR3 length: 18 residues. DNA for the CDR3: TGTGCCAGCTCACCAAACCGCGCTAGCGGGATTAGCACAGATACGCAGTATTTT. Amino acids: CASSPNRASGISTDTQYF. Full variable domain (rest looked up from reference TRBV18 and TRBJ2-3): NAGVMQNPRHLVRRRGQEARLRCSPMKGHSHVYWYRQLPEEGLKFMVYLQKENIIDESGMPKERFSAEFPKEGPSILRIQQVVRGDSAAYFCASSPNRASGISTDTQYFGPGTRLTVL.

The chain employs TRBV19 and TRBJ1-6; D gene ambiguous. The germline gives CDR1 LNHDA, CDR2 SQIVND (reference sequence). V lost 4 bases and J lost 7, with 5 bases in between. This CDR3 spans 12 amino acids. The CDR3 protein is CASSSYNSPLHF. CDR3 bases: TGTGCCAGTAGTAGTTACAATTCACCCCTCCACTTT.

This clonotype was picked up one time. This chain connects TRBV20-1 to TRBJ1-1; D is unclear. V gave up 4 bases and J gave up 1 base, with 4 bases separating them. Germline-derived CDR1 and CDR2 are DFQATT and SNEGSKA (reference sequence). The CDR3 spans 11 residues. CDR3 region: CSAMGNTEAFF. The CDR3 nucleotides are TGCAGTGCTATGGGGAACACTGAAGCTTTCTTT.

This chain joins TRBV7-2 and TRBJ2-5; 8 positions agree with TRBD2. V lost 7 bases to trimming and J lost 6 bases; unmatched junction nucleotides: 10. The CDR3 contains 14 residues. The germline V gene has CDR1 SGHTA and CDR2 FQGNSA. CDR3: CASTFWRGDQTQYF. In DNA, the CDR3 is TGTGCCAGCACCTTCTGGCGGGGGGATCAGACCCAGTACTTC.

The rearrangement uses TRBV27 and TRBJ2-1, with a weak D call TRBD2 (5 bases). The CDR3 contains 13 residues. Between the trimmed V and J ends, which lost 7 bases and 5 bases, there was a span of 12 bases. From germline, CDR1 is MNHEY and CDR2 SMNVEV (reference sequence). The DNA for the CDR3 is TGTGCCAGCAAGCGGTGGGCGCACAATGAGCAGTTCTTC. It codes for CASKRWAHNEQFF.

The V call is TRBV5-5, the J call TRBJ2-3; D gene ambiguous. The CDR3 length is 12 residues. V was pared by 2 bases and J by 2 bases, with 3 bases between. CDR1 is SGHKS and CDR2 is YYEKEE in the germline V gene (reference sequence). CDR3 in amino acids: CASSFPTDTQYF. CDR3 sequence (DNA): TGTGCCAGCAGCTTCCCCACAGATACGCAGTATTTT.

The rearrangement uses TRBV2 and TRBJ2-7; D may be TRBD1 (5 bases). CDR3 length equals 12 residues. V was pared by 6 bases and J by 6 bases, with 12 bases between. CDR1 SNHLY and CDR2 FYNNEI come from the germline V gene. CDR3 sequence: CASSYSGIEQYF. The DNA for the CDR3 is TGTGCCAGCAGCTATTCAGGGATCGAGCAGTACTTC.

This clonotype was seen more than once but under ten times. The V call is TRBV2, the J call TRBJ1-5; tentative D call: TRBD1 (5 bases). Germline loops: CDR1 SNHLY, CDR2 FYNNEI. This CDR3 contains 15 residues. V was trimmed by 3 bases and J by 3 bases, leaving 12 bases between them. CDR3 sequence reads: CASSEGGVHNQPQHF. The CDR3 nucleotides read TGTGCCAGCAGTGAGGGGGGTGTCCACAATCAGCCCCAGCATTTT.

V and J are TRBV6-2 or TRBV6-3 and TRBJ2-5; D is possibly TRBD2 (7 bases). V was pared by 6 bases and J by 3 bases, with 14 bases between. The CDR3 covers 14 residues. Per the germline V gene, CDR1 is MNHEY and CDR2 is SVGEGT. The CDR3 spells CASRPGGPKETQYF. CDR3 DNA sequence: TGTGCCAGCAGGCCCGGGGGGCCGAAAGAGACCCAGTACTTC.